The entry below describes one T cell receptor (beta chain). No antigen is known for it. The data were taken from a study of CXCR3-negative and CXCR3-positive naive CD8 T cells. The CDR3 runs 15 residues. Germline CDR1 is MNHNY and CDR2 is SVGAGI (reference sequence). 5' RACE with UMI labels generated the TRB cDNA libraries. TCRdb re-called the 5' RACE reads and gives one entry per CDR3 protein, without DNA. Across more than 80,000 distinct CDR3 sequences, the top ten clones capture more than 0.3% of the sample. Findings and caveats of the study: CXCR3-expressing naive cells carried TRB CDR3s more hydrophobic than those of CXCR3-negative naive cells.

The chain joins TRBV6-6 to TRBJ2-7; TCRdb selects TRBD1, and the lack of DNA leaves this call unchecked. The sequenced sample was naive CXCR3+ CD8+ T cells from blood. The sample's subset: CD45RO-CCR7+CD27+CD95- naive CD8+ T cells expressing CXCR3 (TNR3+). This clonotype was obtained from a human donor in good health. Some clones in this sample may be carry-over from other donors' samples. CDR3 protein: CASSYSPDSSYEQYF.